The 3 T cell receptor beta chains presented below share a single source sample, sequenced in a study of blood T cell repertoires in COVID-19. Generated by immunoSEQ multiplex PCR, the TCRdb table keeps only in-frame clones and is missing some. Among about 170,000 clones listed, roughly 91% were seen once. Sequencing input: peripheral blood. The source is a man aged 18 to 35 with COVID-19, enrolled during active disease.

The chain joins TRBV6-5 to TRBJ2-1; D ambiguous. Trimming took 4 bases from V and 9 from J, leaving 16 bases between them. There are 14 residues in the CDR3. Germline V gene lookup returns CDR1 MNHEY and CDR2 SVGAGI. CDR3 bases: TGTGCCAGCAGTTTATTAACCGGGTCGGGTGAGCAGTTCTTC. It specifies CASSLLTGSGEQFF.

DNA of the CDR3: TGTGCCAGTAGTGCATACAGGGGGCAACCCTCCTACAATGAGCAGTTCTTC. This gives the protein CASSAYRGQPSYNEQFF. The chain has TRBV19 and TRBJ2-1, with 9 bases matching TRBD1. The CDR3 has 17 residues. The junction had 8 bases not matched to a gene; V was cut back by 5 bases and J by 0 bases. Germline values: CDR1 LNHDA, CDR2 SQIVND (reference sequence).

This chain connects TRBV19 to TRBJ2-7; 8 bases fit TRBD1. Germline CDR1 and CDR2: LNHDA and SQIVND (reference sequence). With V trimmed by 6 bases and J by 7 bases, 8 bases remained unmatched. This CDR3 comprises 13 residues. The CDR3 region is CASRRTGLEEQYF. The DNA for the CDR3 is TGTGCCAGTAGGCGGACAGGGTTGGAGGAGCAGTACTTC.